The T cell receptor beta chain described here comes from a study of metastatic and nonmetastatic thyroid tumors. Study-level information: Malignant thyroid and benign thyroid patients provided blood and tumor or nodule tissue whose repertoires were compared. Findings and limits, study-wide: Within blood and tumor, benign nodules reportedly had significantly lower TCR beta diversity than malignant thyroid tumors did.

Germline V gene sequence: CDR1 DFQATT, CDR2 SNEGSKA (reference sequence). The ends were cut back, 2 bases at V and 2 bases at J, with 18 bases in the middle. The CDR3 loop spans 16 amino acids. With MiXCR, TCRdb reprocessed the PCR reads. The table lists 12,000 or so clones, roughly 30% of them singletons, with roughly 12% in the top ten. All patients reached thyroid surgery having received no treatment beforehand. Concerning this clone: Its antigen is still unknown.

Specimen: tumor tissue. This sequence joins TRBV20-1 and TRBJ1-2, with a weak D call TRBD1 (5 bases). The receptor comes from a female donor with papillary thyroid cancer or a benign thyroid nodule (not recorded which). Some clones in this sample may be carry-over from other donors' samples. In DNA form, the CDR3 reads TGCAGTGCTAGACCGGACATAACCGACGAAAACTATGGCTACACCTTC. Its translation: CSARPDITDENYGYTF.